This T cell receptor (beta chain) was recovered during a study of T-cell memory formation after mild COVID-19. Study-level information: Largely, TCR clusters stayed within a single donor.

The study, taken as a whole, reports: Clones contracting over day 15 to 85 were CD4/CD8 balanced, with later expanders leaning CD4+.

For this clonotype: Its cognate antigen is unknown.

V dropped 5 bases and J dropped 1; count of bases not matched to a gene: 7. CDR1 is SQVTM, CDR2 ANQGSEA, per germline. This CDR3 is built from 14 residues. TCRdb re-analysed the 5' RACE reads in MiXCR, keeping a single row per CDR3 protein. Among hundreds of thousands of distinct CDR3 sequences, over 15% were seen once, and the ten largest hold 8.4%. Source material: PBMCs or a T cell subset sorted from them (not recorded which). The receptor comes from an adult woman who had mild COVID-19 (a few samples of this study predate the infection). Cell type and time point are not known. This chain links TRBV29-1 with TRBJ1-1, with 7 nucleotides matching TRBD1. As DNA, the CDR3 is TGCAGCGTTACCTTGGGGACAGCGAACACTGAAGCTTTCTTT. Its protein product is CSVTLGTANTEAFF.